This T cell receptor (beta chain) was recorded in a study of spatial heterogeneity in lung cancer. Each CDR3 protein is one row after TCRdb ran MiXCR on the 5' RACE reads. Among tens of thousands of distinct CDR3 sequences, roughly 13% were seen once, and the ten largest hold about 55%. Germline CDR1 is SGHDN and CDR2 is FVKESK. The J segment lost 4 bases and the V segment lost 4 bases, leaving 9 bases of the junction unmatched. This CDR3 is built from 17 residues. As for time point: sample taken at primary tumor resection. From tumor, nontumor lung or frozen PBMC, whole RNA was taken unsorted for sequencing. A single count supports this clonotype.

Sequences were derived from PBMCs, sampled at surgery. The receptor comes from a male donor with early-stage non-small cell lung cancer. The chain is built from TRBV14 and TRBJ2-3, with TRBD2 identical over 12 bases. CDR3 bases: TGTGCCAGCAGCCGACTAGCGGGGGAAGAGGGTGCAGATACGCAGTATTTT. It is translated as CASSRLAGEEGADTQYF. Using reference TRBV14 and TRBJ2-3 for the parts outside the CDR3, the full variable domain is EAGVTQFPSHSVIEKGQTVTLRCDPISGHDNLYWYRRVMGKEIKFLLHFVKESKQDESGMPNNRFLAERTGGTYSTLKVQPAELEDSGVYFCASSRLAGEEGADTQYFGPGTRLTVL.